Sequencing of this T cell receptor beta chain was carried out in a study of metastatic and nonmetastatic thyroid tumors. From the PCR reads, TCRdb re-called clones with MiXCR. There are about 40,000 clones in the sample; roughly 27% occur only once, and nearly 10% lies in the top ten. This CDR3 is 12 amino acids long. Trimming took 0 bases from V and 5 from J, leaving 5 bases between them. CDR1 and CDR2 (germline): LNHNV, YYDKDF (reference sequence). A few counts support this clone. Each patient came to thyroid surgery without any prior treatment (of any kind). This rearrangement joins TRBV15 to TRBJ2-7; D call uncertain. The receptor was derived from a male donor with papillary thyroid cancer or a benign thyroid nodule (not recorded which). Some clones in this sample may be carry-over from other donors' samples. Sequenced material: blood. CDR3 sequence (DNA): TGTGCCACCAGCAGAGATGGCGACGAGCAGTACTTC. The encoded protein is CATSRDGDEQYF. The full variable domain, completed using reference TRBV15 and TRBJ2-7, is DAMVIQNPRYQVTQFGKPVTLSCSQTLNHNVMYWYQQKSSQAPKLLFHYYDKDFNNEADTPDNFQSRRPNTSFCFLDIRSPGLGDTAMYLCATSRDGDEQYFGPGTRLTVT.